This entry lists 18 T cell receptor beta chains sequenced from one sample in a study of T cell responses to AZD1222 COVID-19 vaccine. Generated by immunoSEQ multiplex PCR, the TCRdb table keeps only in-frame clones and is missing some. The sample yields tens of thousands of clones, around 84% seen once. Here the sequenced sample was peripheral blood, taken on day 0 of AZD1222 vaccination. The source of these receptors is an adult in good health.

The chain links TRBV15 to TRBJ2-3, with TRBD1 as a possible D gene (6 bases). Germline CDR1 and CDR2: LNHNV and YYDKDF (reference sequence). Trimming cost V 8 bases and J 6 bases, with 15 bases left between them. The CDR3 has 13 amino acids. CDR3 DNA: TGTGCCACCGAGACCGACAGGTTCGATACGCAGTATTTT. Residues: CATETDRFDTQYF. The variable domain in full, with the rest retrieved from reference TRBV15 and TRBJ2-3, is DAMVIQNPRYQVTQFGKPVTLSCSQTLNHNVMYWYQQKSSQAPKLLFHYYDKDFNNEADTPDNFQSRRPNTSFCFLDIRSPGLGDTAMYLCATETDRFDTQYFGPGTRLTVL.

J is TRBJ1-1 and V is TRBV28; no firm D call. The CDR3 spans 12 residues. Germline CDR1 is MDHEN and CDR2 is SYDVKM. The V and J ends lost 5 bases and 8 bases respectively, with 12 bases between them. This CDR3 is CASSPHGVEAFF. CDR3 DNA sequence: TGTGCCAGCAGTCCACATGGGGTAGAAGCTTTCTTT.

The chain links TRBV11-3 to TRBJ1-5; D call uncertain. Per germline, CDR1 SGHNT and CDR2 YENEEA. This CDR3 has 15 residues. The V end was cut by 2 bases, the J end by 2 bases, with 10 bases between. CDR3 sequence (DNA): TGTGCCAGCAGCTTAATTGTGGTGTGCAATCAGCCCCAGCATTTT. Translating it yields CASSLIVVCNQPQHF.

This clone is a singleton in its sample. The V gene is TRBV15, the J gene TRBJ2-3; TRBD2 agrees at 8 bases. V lost 2 bases and J lost 4; bases outside the gene matches: 8. This CDR3 is 16 amino acids long. Germline CDR1 LNHNV, CDR2 YYDKDF (reference sequence). The CDR3: CATSRQSGSGADTQYF. The DNA for the CDR3 is TGTGCCACCAGCAGACAAAGCGGGAGTGGAGCAGATACGCAGTATTTT.

The rearrangement uses TRBV5-6 and TRBJ2-7, with no clear D. The CDR3 has 11 residues. CDR1 is SGHDT, CDR2 YYEEEE, per germline. Trimming shortened V by 2 bases and J by 4 bases, and 4 bases separated the two germline ends. This CDR3 is CASSFRYEQYF. The CDR3 nucleotides read TGTGCCAGCAGCTTTAGGTACGAGCAGTACTTC.

This rearrangement joins TRBV6-5 to TRBJ1-2; possible D gene TRBD1, 6 bases. Germline CDR1 reads MNHEY; CDR2 reads SVGAGI. V was clipped by 6 bases and J by 4 bases, with 18 bases between them. The length of the CDR3 is 15 residues. The DNA for the CDR3 is TGTGCCAGCAGCCTACTCGGGGGGCCGGGCTATGGCTACACCTTC. Its protein is CASSLLGGPGYGYTF.

V gene TRBV28 combines with J gene TRBJ1-2; D is possibly TRBD1 (6 bases). Germline assignment: CDR1 MDHEN and CDR2 SYDVKM. The germline V and J ends were trimmed by 7 bases and 4 bases, with 25 bases remaining between them. There are 17 residues in the CDR3. The CDR3 loop is CASNSAQLVGAGYGYTF. As DNA, the CDR3 is TGTGCCAGCAACTCTGCCCAGTTGGTGGGGGCCGGCTATGGCTACACCTTC.

V is TRBV18 and J is TRBJ2-7, with 10 bases aligning to TRBD1. V lost 2 bases to trimming and J lost 6 bases; unmatched junction nucleotides: 7. The CDR3 is made up of 15 amino acids. Germline CDR1 KGHSH, CDR2 LQKENI. The CDR3 sequence is CASSPTGQGYSEQYF. In nucleotides, the CDR3 is TGTGCCAGCTCACCAACGGGACAGGGGTACTCCGAGCAGTACTTC.

This clone has only a few counts. Here the CDR3 reads CASSPFRGDRPSGMMRRTHEQYF. The CDR3 DNA sequence: TGTGCCAGCAGCCCATTTCGGGGGGACAGGCCATCGGGTATGATGAGGCGAACCCACGAGCAGTACTTC. This chain connects TRBV3-1 (or the pseudogene TRBV3-2) to TRBJ2-7; D is possibly TRBD1 (8 bases). V lost 4 bases and J lost 5, with 42 bases in between. Germline loops: CDR1 LGHDT, CDR2 YNNKEL (reference sequence). This CDR3 contains 23 residues.

In this sample, this clone turned up once. V is TRBV5-8 and J is TRBJ1-5; D is undetermined. From germline, CDR1 is SGHTS and CDR2 YDEGEE. The CDR3 is 15 residues long. Trimming pared 4 bases from V and 3 bases from J, leaving 14 bases between. This CDR3 is CASSPELGYNQPQHF. The CDR3 coding sequence is TGTGCCAGCAGCCCCGAACTTGGGTACAATCAGCCCCAGCATTTT.

The chain has TRBV9 and TRBJ2-3, with D unresolved. The CDR3 consists of 12 residues. Trimming shortened V by 3 bases and J by 6 bases, and 8 bases separated the two germline ends. From germline, CDR1 is SGDLS and CDR2 YYNGEE. The CDR3 DNA follows: TGTGCCAGCAGCGGAAAACGGGATACGCAGTATTTT. It translates to CASSGKRDTQYF.

With respect to this clone: This sample also contains other DNA sequences that code for the same CDR3. The chain carries TRBV3-1 (or the pseudogene TRBV3-2) and TRBJ1-2; tentatively, D is TRBD1 (6 bases). Germline CDR1 is LGHDT and CDR2 is YNNKEL (reference sequence). The V end was cut by 5 bases, the J end by 8 bases, with 12 bases between. CDR3 size: 12 residues. CDR3 amino acids: CASSSQGNGYTF. DNA of the CDR3: TGTGCCAGCAGCTCACAGGGAAACGGCTACACCTTC.

The chain joins TRBV7-9 to TRBJ1-1; D not certain. The CDR3 is 13 residues long. From germline, CDR1 is SEHNR and CDR2 FQNEAQ (reference sequence). V was cut by 5 bases and J by 0 bases, with 7 bases left in between. CDR3 bases: TGTGCCAGCAGCCCTGGGATGAACACTGAAGCTTTCTTT. It translates to CASSPGMNTEAFF. The full variable domain, with the rest looked up from reference TRBV7-9 and TRBJ1-1, is DTGVSQNPRHKITKRGQNVTFRCDPISEHNRLYWYRQTLGQGPEFLTYFQNEAQLEKSRLLSDRFSAERPKGSFSTLEIQRTEQGDSAMYLCASSPGMNTEAFFGQGTRLTVV.

The chain has TRBV12-5 and TRBJ2-7; D gene uncertain. Germline CDR1 LGHNT, CDR2 FRNRAP. This CDR3 is built from 10 residues. Deletions cut 7 bases from V and 9 bases from J, with 10 bases between. The CDR3 region has the DNA TGTGCTAGTGCACTGACAAGGCAGTACTTC. Its protein product is CASALTRQYF.

The V call is TRBV3-1 (or the pseudogene TRBV3-2), the J call TRBJ1-5; D call uncertain. The CDR3 spans 14 residues. The germline V gene has CDR1 LGHDT and CDR2 YNNKEL (reference sequence). Trimming removed 4 bases from V and 5 bases from J, with 12 bases in between. CDR3 loop: CASSPDPGYQPQHF. In DNA, the CDR3 is TGTGCCAGCAGCCCCGACCCGGGGTATCAGCCCCAGCATTTT.

V is TRBV7-3 and J is TRBJ2-2; either TRBD1 or TRBD2 may fit D (5 bases each). The V end was cut by 5 bases, the J end by 4 bases, with 8 bases between. The CDR3 spans 13 residues. CDR1 and CDR2 from the germline V gene are SGHTA and FQGTGA. The CDR3 protein is CASSAGTTGELFF. The CDR3 DNA is TGTGCCAGCAGCGCCGGGACCACCGGGGAGCTGTTTTTT.

This clone occurred once. The CDR3 coding sequence is TGTGCCAGCTCACGTGGGGACGGCTACACCTTC. Residues: CASSRGDGYTF. The V gene is TRBV18, the J gene TRBJ1-2, with TRBD1 as a possible D gene (5 bases). The CDR3 consists of 11 residues. Germline V gene data show CDR1 as KGHSH and CDR2 as LQKENI. V gave up 4 bases and J gave up 8 bases, with 8 bases separating them.

The V gene is TRBV2, the J gene TRBJ2-7; possibly TRBD1 for D (6 bases). The CDR3 is 13 residues long. CDR1 and CDR2 from the germline V gene are SNHLY and FYNNEI. Deletions cut 7 bases from V and 6 bases from J, with 16 bases between. Written as DNA, the CDR3 is TGTGCCAGCATGAACAGGGCAAGAGGCGAGCAGTACTTC. It translates to CASMNRARGEQYF.